Below are 30 T cell receptor beta chains sequenced from a single sample in a study of cytomegalovirus exposure and HLA in healthy donors. Primers: 60 Vbeta forward and 13 Jbeta reverse. The data were produced by immunoSEQ multiplex PCR, yet TCRdb's version contains in-frame clones alone and is incomplete. The sample has around 130,000 clones, 77% seen once. Sequencing was done on a sample of PBMCs. These receptor sequences come from a woman aged 60-75 years in good health and CMV-seronegative.

The rearrangement links TRBV5-6 to TRBJ2-3; no firm D call. The V gene's germline CDR1 is SGHDT and CDR2 YYEEEE. The CDR3 is 16 amino acids. With 2 bases removed from V and 6 bases from J, the gap between germline ends came to 19 bases. The CDR3 coding sequence is TGTGCCAGCAGCTTTTATAAGGCTAGATTCGCCGATACGCAGTATTTT. This codes for CASSFYKARFADTQYF.

This chain links TRBV25-1 with TRBJ1-1, with 11 bases fitting TRBD1. Germline CDR1 reads MGHDK; CDR2 reads SYGVNS. The CDR3 loop spans 13 amino acids. V was clipped by 2 bases and J by 10 bases; unmatched bases: 3. CDR3 sequence (DNA): TGTGCCAGCAGTGAAGGGACAGGGGGTAGAGCTTTCTTT. Its protein product is CASSEGTGGRAFF.

V gene TRBV29-1 combines with J gene TRBJ1-2; no clear D. This CDR3 region has 14 residues. Trimming cost V 3 bases and J 2 bases, with 13 bases left between them. Germline assignment: CDR1 SQVTM and CDR2 ANQGSEA. This CDR3 is CSVDKGGENYGYTF. The CDR3 nucleotides are TGCAGCGTTGATAAGGGCGGGGAGAACTATGGCTACACCTTC.

This clone has a handful of counts. This sequence joins TRBV6-1 and TRBJ2-7; maybe TRBD2 (5 bases). The CDR3 contains 13 residues. Germline CDR1 reads MNHNS; CDR2 reads SASEGT. Deletions cut 3 bases from V and 2 bases from J, with 8 bases between. The CDR3 region has the DNA TGTGCCAGCAGTGAGGACTCGACCTACGAGCAGTACTTC. Translation gives CASSEDSTYEQYF.

The chain employs TRBV15 and TRBJ2-6; TRBD2 might be the D (5 bases). The CDR3 is 19 residues long. The germline V and J ends were trimmed by 0 bases and 1 base, with 16 bases remaining between them. Germline loops: CDR1 LNHNV, CDR2 YYDKDF (reference sequence). CDR3 nucleotides: TGTGCCACCAGCAGAGATTACGAGGGAGTAGTTTCTGGGGCCAACGTCCTGACTTTC. Protein: CATSRDYEGVVSGANVLTF.

The chain links TRBV5-4 to TRBJ1-6; D may be TRBD1 (5 bases). Trimming removed 3 bases at V and 6 bases at J, with 10 bases between. Germline V gives CDR1 SGHNT, CDR2 YYREEE (reference sequence). The CDR3 contains 14 residues. The CDR3 loop is CASSSGHFNSPLHF. In DNA form, the CDR3 reads TGTGCCAGCAGCTCCGGACACTTTAATTCACCCCTCCACTTT.

The chain combines TRBV6-5 with TRBJ2-5; TRBD2 might be the D (7 bases). The V and J ends lost 3 bases and 4 bases respectively, with 15 bases between them. CDR3 length: 15 residues. Germline assignment: CDR1 MNHEY and CDR2 SVGAGI. This CDR3 is CASSYSGGARETQYF. Here the CDR3 DNA reads TGTGCCAGCAGTTATAGTGGGGGGGCCCGAGAGACCCAGTACTTC.

This chain uses TRBV5-1 with TRBJ1-1, with 8 bases lining up with TRBD1. Unmatched junction bases numbered 6, after V lost 2 bases and J lost 0 bases. Germline CDR1 is SGHRS and CDR2 is YFSETQ. This CDR3 has 16 amino acids. The CDR3: CASSFDRGRMNTEAFF. The CDR3 DNA is TGCGCCAGCAGCTTCGACAGGGGCAGGATGAACACTGAAGCTTTCTTT.

The chain carries TRBV5-1 and TRBJ2-7; TRBD2 is a possible D gene (5 bases). Germline CDR1 SGHRS, CDR2 YFSETQ. CDR3 length: 14 residues. The V gene lost 0 bases and the J gene lost 5 bases, with 12 bases spanning the gap. The CDR3 coding sequence is TGCGCCAGCAGCTTGGTCGGGCCCGGGAACGAGCAGTACTTC. Protein product: CASSLVGPGNEQYF.

The gene calls are TRBV19 and TRBJ2-5, with a possible D match to TRBD1 (7 bases). With 6 bases removed from V and 5 bases from J, the gap between germline ends came to 19 bases. The germline V gene has CDR1 LNHDA and CDR2 SQIVND (reference sequence). The CDR3 consists of 15 residues. The CDR3 DNA sequence: TGTGCCAGTAGCCACCAGGGGGGCTTGGGTGAGACCCAGTACTTC. The encoded protein is CASSHQGGLGETQYF.

The J gene is TRBJ1-1, the V gene TRBV28, with TRBD1 matching 7 bases. Per germline, CDR1 MDHEN and CDR2 SYDVKM. V lost 4 bases to trimming and J lost 9 bases; unmatched junction nucleotides: 20. This CDR3 is built from 17 residues. Here the CDR3 DNA reads TGTGCCAGCAGTTCGGAATCTACCTCGGAGGGGGCTAAACAAGCTTTCTTT. Amino acids: CASSSESTSEGAKQAFF. Drawing the rest from reference TRBV28 and TRBJ1-1, the complete variable domain is DVKVTQSSRYLVKRTGEKVFLECVQDMDHENMFWYRQDPGLGLRLIYFSYDVKMKEKGDIPEGYSVSREKKERFSLILESASTNQTSMYLCASSSESTSEGAKQAFFGQGTRLTVV.

This rearrangement joins TRBV18 to TRBJ2-5, with a weak D call TRBD2 (6 bases). Trimming removed 2 bases from V and 4 bases from J, with 11 bases in between. The germline V gene encodes CDR1 KGHSH and CDR2 LQKENI. This CDR3 has 14 amino acids. In nucleotides, the CDR3 is TGTGCCAGCTCACCAAGGGCTAGCGCAGAGACCCAGTACTTC. Translated, it gives CASSPRASAETQYF. The entire variable domain, with the rest obtained from reference TRBV18 and TRBJ2-5, is as follows: NAGVMQNPRHLVRRRGQEARLRCSPMKGHSHVYWYRQLPEEGLKFMVYLQKENIIDESGMPKERFSAEFPKEGPSILRIQQVVRGDSAAYFCASSPRASAETQYFGPGTRLLVL.

This chain links TRBV27 with TRBJ2-7, with D maybe TRBD2 (6 bases). CDR1 and CDR2 from the germline V gene are MNHEY and SMNVEV (reference sequence). Trimming took 7 bases from V and 2 from J, leaving 18 bases between them. CDR3 size: 15 residues. The CDR3 loop reads CASKGLSREPYEQYF. The CDR3, as DNA: TGTGCCAGCAAGGGTCTCTCACGGGAGCCCTACGAGCAGTACTTC.

This clone was observed a handful of times. This sequence joins TRBV19 and TRBJ2-3, with 9 bases fitting TRBD2. The CDR3 is 14 amino acids. Germline V CDR1 and CDR2: LNHDA, SQIVND (reference sequence). Trimming took 6 bases from V and 8 from J; bases not matched to a gene: 9. CDR3 nucleotides: TGTGCCAGTAGGGCAGCGGGGGGCTCTGGTACGCAGTATTTT. It encodes CASRAAGGSGTQYF.

The V and J genes are TRBV5-4 and TRBJ2-5; 8 nucleotides match TRBD1. CDR1 is SGHNT and CDR2 is YYREEE in the germline V gene (reference sequence). Germline trimming cut 0 bases from V and 3 bases from J; bases unmatched to any gene: 4. CDR3 length: 15 residues. The CDR3 bases are TGTGCCAGCAGCTTGGGTTCAGGGGGCAAAGAGACCCAGTACTTC. Translation: CASSLGSGGKETQYF.

This chain connects TRBV7-6 to TRBJ2-5; 7 bases are a match to TRBD2. CDR3 length equals 16 residues. CDR1 SGHVS and CDR2 FNYEAQ come from the germline V gene. V gave up 1 base and J gave up 5 bases; unmatched junction bases: 10. This CDR3 is CASSLGFLAGEETQYF. The CDR3 DNA follows: TGTGCCAGCAGCTTAGGTTTTTTGGCGGGGGAGGAGACCCAGTACTTC. Together with reference TRBV7-6 and TRBJ2-5, the CDR3 gives the full variable domain: GAGVSQSPRYKVTKRGQDVALRCDPISGHVSLYWYRQALGQGPEFLTYFNYEAQQDKSGLPNDRFSAERPEGSISTLTIQRTEQRDSAMYRCASSLGFLAGEETQYFGPGTRLLVL.

J is TRBJ1-1 and V is TRBV7-3; 9 positions agree with TRBD1. This CDR3 contains 13 residues. Germline loops: CDR1 SGHTA, CDR2 FQGTGA. V was pared by 3 bases and J by 11 bases, with 7 bases of the junction left unmatched. In DNA form, the CDR3 reads TGTGCCAGCAGCTTTACAGGGGGCCGGGTGGCTTTCTTT. Translated: CASSFTGGRVAFF.

There are a few counts of this clone. V usage is TRBV6-1 and J usage is TRBJ1-1, with D perhaps matching TRBD1 (5 bases). V dropped 9 bases and J dropped 8 bases, with 16 bases sitting between them. Germline V lookup: CDR1 MNHNS, CDR2 SASEGT. This CDR3 region has 12 residues. CDR3 loop: CASSQVPLEAFF. The CDR3, as DNA: TGTGCCAGTTCACAGGTACCCTTAGAAGCTTTCTTT.

This sequence joins TRBV10-3 and TRBJ2-5; 12 positions match TRBD2. This CDR3 spans 16 amino acids. J lost 6 bases, V lost 2 bases, and 7 bases had no gene match. Germline V gene data show CDR1 as ENHRY and CDR2 as SYGVKD. The CDR3 DNA sequence: TGTGCCATCAGTGAGACTCTAGCGGGGGGGCTCCAGACCCAGTACTTC. Translated, it gives CAISETLAGGLQTQYF.

This sequence joins TRBV27 and TRBJ1-2, with 7 bases that match TRBD1. There are 13 residues in the CDR3. V lost 3 bases, J lost 8 bases, and 6 bases stayed unmatched. Germline V gives CDR1 MNHEY, CDR2 SMNVEV (reference sequence). In DNA, the CDR3 is TGTGCCAGCAGTTTCACAGGGGCTTACGGCTACACCTTC. This translates into CASSFTGAYGYTF.

A word on this clone: Mismatch with germline at one junction end may stem from a read error. The chain has TRBV4-1 and TRBJ2-2; 8 bases are a match to TRBD2. There are 17 residues in the CDR3. The germline gives CDR1 MGHRA, CDR2 YSYEKL. The CDR3 sequence: CASSQGAAGAYTGGLFF. The CDR3 nucleotides read TGCGCCAGCAGCCAGGGAGCAGCGGGGGCCTACACCGGGGGGCTGTTTTTT.

This clone was counted a few times. The chain employs TRBV16 and TRBJ2-1, with 7 bases identical to TRBD1. V gave up 0 bases and J gave up 4 bases; unmatched junction bases: 6. This CDR3 region has 16 residues. Germline lookup yields CDR1 KGHSY and CDR2 FQNENV. The DNA for the CDR3 is TGTGCCAGCAGCCAATCGAGGGGACAGCCTTACAATGAGCAGTTCTTC. This translates into CASSQSRGQPYNEQFF.

The chain has TRBV7-9 and TRBJ1-4; maybe TRBD1 (6 bases). V was pared by 3 bases and J by 4 bases, with 9 bases between. The germline V gene encodes CDR1 SEHNR and CDR2 FQNEAQ (reference sequence). The CDR3 loop spans 14 amino acids. CDR3 amino acids: CASSLGTFNEKLFF. The CDR3 coding sequence is TGTGCCAGCAGCTTGGGGACATTTAATGAAAAACTGTTTTTT.

This chain connects TRBV7-6 to TRBJ2-5; possible D gene TRBD1, 6 bases. V was pared by 5 bases and J by 2 bases, with 21 bases between. Germline V gene sequence: CDR1 SGHVS, CDR2 FNYEAQ. The CDR3 spans 17 residues. The CDR3 sequence is CASSDTGTPRLQETQYF. In DNA form, the CDR3 reads TGTGCCAGCAGCGACACCGGGACACCAAGGCTACAAGAGACCCAGTACTTC. Using reference TRBV7-6 and TRBJ2-5 for the parts outside the CDR3, the full variable domain is GAGVSQSPRYKVTKRGQDVALRCDPISGHVSLYWYRQALGQGPEFLTYFNYEAQQDKSGLPNDRFSAERPEGSISTLTIQRTEQRDSAMYRCASSDTGTPRLQETQYFGPGTRLLVL.

There are a few counts of this clone. The chain uses TRBV27 and TRBJ2-7; the match to TRBD1 covers 9 bases. CDR1 is MNHEY, CDR2 SMNVEV, per germline (reference sequence). After removal of 5 bases from V and 9 bases from J, the junction contained 5 bases not matched to a gene. This CDR3 is 12 amino acids long. In nucleotides, the CDR3 is TGTGCCAGCAGTGGGACAGGGTGGGGGCAGTACTTC. It translates to CASSGTGWGQYF.

The chain is built from TRBV5-1 and TRBJ1-1; no firm D call. Trimming removed 0 bases at V and 3 bases at J, with 12 bases between. The CDR3 has 15 amino acids. CDR1 is SGHRS, CDR2 YFSETQ, per germline. In DNA, the CDR3 is TGCGCCAGCAGCTTGGAAGAGGGCAGGCACACTGAAGCTTTCTTT. Translating gives CASSLEEGRHTEAFF.

The rearrangement joins TRBV2 to TRBJ2-5; 8 positions match TRBD2. The junction had 7 bases not matched to a gene; V was cut back by 3 bases and J by 4 bases. The CDR3 length is 15 residues. The germline V gene encodes CDR1 SNHLY and CDR2 FYNNEI. In DNA form, the CDR3 reads TGTGCCAGCAGTGACCGGGGGGGAAGGGGAGAGACCCAGTACTTC. It encodes CASSDRGGRGETQYF.

This chain connects TRBV5-1 to TRBJ2-5; no clear D. The germline V gene has CDR1 SGHRS and CDR2 YFSETQ. This CDR3 has 13 amino acids. V was clipped by 1 base and J by 4 bases, with 8 bases between them. CDR3: CASSLSGTETQYF. In DNA, the CDR3 is TGCGCCAGCAGCTTGTCCGGTACAGAGACCCAGTACTTC.

The rearrangement links TRBV28 to TRBJ2-1, with D possibly being TRBD2 (6 bases). This CDR3 spans 15 amino acids. The V gene's germline CDR1 is MDHEN and CDR2 SYDVKM. Trimming took 1 base from V and 3 from J, leaving 10 bases between them. This chain's CDR3 is CASSLSGTGYNEQFF. The CDR3 DNA is TGTGCCAGCAGTTTATCGGGGACTGGCTACAATGAGCAGTTCTTC. Variable domain in full (rest from reference TRBV28 and TRBJ2-1): DVKVTQSSRYLVKRTGEKVFLECVQDMDHENMFWYRQDPGLGLRLIYFSYDVKMKEKGDIPEGYSVSREKKERFSLILESASTNQTSMYLCASSLSGTGYNEQFFGPGTRLTVL.

The chain is built from TRBV30 and TRBJ2-2, with D possibly matching TRBD2 (6 bases). Trimming shortened V by 3 bases and J by 2 bases, and 16 bases separated the two germline ends. CDR3 length: 16 amino acids. Germline V lookup: CDR1 GTSNPN, CDR2 SVGIG (reference sequence). CDR3 nucleotides: TGTGCCTGGAGGGGAGGTTGGACGAGTAACACCGGGGAGCTGTTTTTT. Amino acid sequence: CAWRGGWTSNTGELFF.